This is a list of T cell receptor beta chains from one sample in a study of shared clonotypes between healthy human individuals. This table comes from immunoSEQ multiplex PCR, and its TCRdb copy is limited to in-frame clones, with some not included. The table records millions of clones, around 94% of them present only once. Source material: naive CD4+ T cells sorted from blood. The receptors shown here come from a man aged 18 to 35 in good health. CDR3s include the opening cysteine and the closing phenylalanine or tryptophan. A D gene is named only where the DNA matches it firmly. Clone size, where shown, is once, few, many, or a class for clones that have expanded.

size,J,D,V,DNA,CDR3
.,TRBJ1-2,.,TRBV6-6,TGTGCCAGCAGCCCAGACTATGGCTACACCTTC,CASSPDYGYTF
.,TRBJ1-1,.,TRBV28,TGTGCCAGCAGTTTAGAGGGGGTTTCTGACACTGAAGCTTTCTTT,CASSLEGVSDTEAFF
once,TRBJ2-7,.,TRBV11-2,TGTGCCAGCAGCCCTAGGACTGAGCCCTACGAGCAGTACTTC,CASSPRTEPYEQYF
.,TRBJ1-6,TRBD1,TRBV11-2,TGTGCCAGCAGCCTCAACCATCCGGGACAGGGCAATTCACCCCTCCACTTT,CASSLNHPGQGNSPLHF
.,TRBJ1-6,.,TRBV5-1,TGCGCCAGCAGCTTGGCCAGGGGTGGGAATTCACCCCTCCACTTT,CASSLARGGNSPLHF
.,TRBJ2-7,.,TRBV7-2,TGTGCCAGCAGCTTAGCCGGAACGGCGTCCGGTGAGCAGTACTTC,CASSLAGTASGEQYF
.,TRBJ1-2,.,TRBV18,TGTGCCAGCTCACCTGCCTCGCACACAGGCGGTGATGGCTACACCTTC,CASSPASHTGGDGYTF
.,TRBJ2-2,.,TRBV13,TGTGCCAGCAGCTTCCGGGGGGCCCCCGGGGAGCTGTTTTTT,CASSFRGAPGELFF
.,TRBJ2-1,.,TRBV30,TGTGCCCAAGGTGGCAACAATGAGCAGTTCTTC,CAQGGNNEQFF
.,TRBJ1-2,.,TRBV28,TGTGCCAGCAGTTTAGGTGGGGGAGGCTACACCTTC,CASSLGGGGYTF
.,TRBJ2-7,TRBD1,TRBV27,TGTGCCAGCTTAAACCGGGACAGGCCCTACGAGCAGTACTTC,CASLNRDRPYEQYF
.,TRBJ2-3,.,TRBV9,TGTGCCAGCAGCGCGGGACTTCAGGGGACAGATACGCAGTATTTT,CASSAGLQGTDTQYF
.,TRBJ2-7,.,TRBV5-6,TGTGCCAGCAGCCGCGGCTTGGAAATTCAGGGCGAGCAGTACTTC,CASSRGLEIQGEQYF
.,TRBJ2-1,.,TRBV5-6,TGTGCCAGCAGCTTGGGGGGAGGCTCCGATGAGCAGTTCTTC,CASSLGGGSDEQFF
.,TRBJ1-6,.,TRBV19,TGTGCCAGTAGTCCATGGACCGGGAGTTCACCCCTCCACTTT,CASSPWTGSSPLHF
.,TRBJ1-1,.,TRBV5-1,TGCGCCAGCAGCCAGGTCCCGACCCAGACCGAAGCTTTCTTT,CASSQVPTQTEAFF
.,TRBJ2-7,TRBD2,TRBV28,TGTGCCAGCAGTTTACGTAGCGGGTTCTCCTACGAGCAGTACTTC,CASSLRSGFSYEQYF
.,TRBJ1-3,TRBD1,TRBV7-6,TGTGCCAGCAGCCCAGGACAGGTATCTGGAAACACCATATATTTT,CASSPGQVSGNTIYF
.,TRBJ1-2,.,TRBV6-5,TGTGCCAGCAGTTACTCTGAAGGCGGGTATGGCTACACCTTC,CASSYSEGGYGYTF
.,TRBJ1-2,.,TRBV15,TGTGCCACCAGCCCCGGGAGGGTTACTAACTATGGCTACACCTTC,CATSPGRVTNYGYTF
.,TRBJ2-1,TRBD1,TRBV30,TGTGCCTGGTTGGACGACAGGGTCTATGAGCAGTTCTTC,CAWLDDRVYEQFF
.,TRBJ1-4,TRBD1,TRBV18,TGTGCCAGCTCCCCTGGGGACAGGCATAATGAAAAACTGTTTTTT,CASSPGDRHNEKLFF
.,TRBJ2-7,TRBD2,TRBV5-1,TGCGCCAGCAGCTTGGACCCTAGCGGTCTGGGGGAGCAGTACTTC,CASSLDPSGLGEQYF
.,TRBJ2-7,.,TRBV29-1,TGCAGCGTTCAGAGGGGGGGCTCCTACGAGCAGTACTTC,CSVQRGGSYEQYF
.,TRBJ2-7,TRBD2,TRBV9,TGTGCCAGCAGCCCCGGTCTGTCTAGCGGTCGGGAGCAGTACTTC,CASSPGLSSGREQYF
.,TRBJ1-1,TRBD1,TRBV7-9,TGTGCCAGCAGCTCCGACAGGGGAACGGGAGCTTTCTTT,CASSSDRGTGAFF
.,TRBJ1-3,.,TRBV19,TGTGCCAGTAGTATACTAGAGGGCGGCTCTGGAAACACCATATATTTT,CASSILEGGSGNTIYF
.,TRBJ2-2,.,TRBV10-3,TGTGCCATCAGTGTGGGGACCGACACCGGGGAGCTGTTTTTT,CAISVGTDTGELFF
.,TRBJ2-7,TRBD2,TRBV9,TGTGCCAGCAGCCGGGGGGGAGGGACCTCCTACGAGCAGTACTTC,CASSRGGGTSYEQYF
.,TRBJ1-1,.,TRBV29-1,TGCAGCGCTTCACAGGGAGGGTACACTGAAGCTTTCTTT,CSASQGGYTEAFF
once,TRBJ2-7,TRBD1,TRBV28,TGTGCCAGCAGACCGGACAGGTACGAGCAGTACTTC,CASRPDRYEQYF
few,TRBJ2-7,TRBD1,TRBV7-2,TGTGCCAGCAGGGTTACAGGGGGCGCGGAGCAGTACTTC,CASRVTGGAEQYF
.,TRBJ2-4,.,TRBV30,TGTGCCTGGAGGGGAAATCTAGCCAAAAACATTCAGTACTTC,CAWRGNLAKNIQYF
.,TRBJ2-1,.,TRBV7-2,TGTGCCAGCAGCTTAGGCTTCGGGCAATACAATGAGCAGTTCTTC,CASSLGFGQYNEQFF
.,TRBJ1-1,.,TRBV19,TGTGCCAGTAGTACTCAGGGTGGAAACACTGAAGCTTTCTTT,CASSTQGGNTEAFF
.,TRBJ1-2,.,TRBV5-1,TGCGCCAGCAGCTTGGGGCGACAAAATCGGGACTATGGCTACACCTTC,CASSLGRQNRDYGYTF
.,TRBJ1-5,TRBD1,TRBV28,TGTGCCAGCTCCGGGACAGGGTATAGACAGCCCCAGCATTTT,CASSGTGYRQPQHF
.,TRBJ2-3,.,TRBV9,TGTGCCAGCAGCGTAGTCCCCCAGGGAGGCGATACGCAGTATTTT,CASSVVPQGGDTQYF
.,TRBJ2-4,.,TRBV5-1,TGCGCCAGCAGCTTTACGGGATTAGCCAAAAACATTCAGTACTTC,CASSFTGLAKNIQYF
.,TRBJ2-7,TRBD1,TRBV5-1,TGCGCCAGCAGCCCGGGACAGAGCGCCTACGAGCAGTACTTC,CASSPGQSAYEQYF
.,TRBJ1-4,TRBD1,TRBV6-5,TGTGCCAGCAGTAGGGACAGCGCAACTAATGAAAAACTGTTTTTT,CASSRDSATNEKLFF
.,TRBJ2-5,.,TRBV18,TGTGCCAGCTCACCAGGAGCAGCCCAAGAGACCCAGTACTTC,CASSPGAAQETQYF
.,TRBJ2-2,.,TRBV9,TGTGCCAGCAGCGTAGCGAGTTTGAACACCGGGGAGCTGTTTTTT,CASSVASLNTGELFF
.,TRBJ1-2,TRBD1,TRBV30,TGTGCCTCTAGGACAGGGGGAATCTATGGCTACACCTTC,CASRTGGIYGYTF
.,TRBJ2-3,.,TRBV2,TGTGCCAGCGCGTCGGGGGGCTTGATCACAGATACGCAGTATTTT,CASASGGLITDTQYF
.,TRBJ2-7,.,TRBV6-1,TGTGCCAGCAGTGAACTAGGCAGAGAACACTACGAGCAGTACTTC,CASSELGREHYEQYF
.,TRBJ1-1,.,TRBV7-9,TGTGCCAGCAGCCTACAGGGAGACGCTGAAGCTTTCTTT,CASSLQGDAEAFF
.,TRBJ1-5,.,TRBV5-5,TGTGCCAGCAGCTTCCGGGACTTGAATCAGCCCCAGCATTTT,CASSFRDLNQPQHF
.,TRBJ2-7,.,TRBV10-2,TGCGCCAGCAGCCCAGTGGGCAGCAACTACGAGCAGTACTTC,CASSPVGSNYEQYF
.,TRBJ1-6,.,TRBV30,TGTGCCTGGACCTCCGAAGACGGGAGTTATAATTCACCCCTCCACTTT,CAWTSEDGSYNSPLHF
.,TRBJ1-5,.,TRBV30,TGTGCCTGGAGTGTTTCGGGTCGCAATCAGCCCCAGCATTTT,CAWSVSGRNQPQHF
.,TRBJ1-4,.,TRBV6-1,TGTGCCAGCAGTTGGTCGCCGATGGAGGAAAAACTGTTTTTT,CASSWSPMEEKLFF
.,TRBJ1-5,.,TRBV7-8,TGTGCCAGCAGCCCCGATCTTGGGGGGCCCCAGCATTTT,CASSPDLGGPQHF
.,TRBJ2-7,.,TRBV5-4,TGTGCCAGCAGCCCAACGGGCGTTAGCTCCTACGAGCAGTACTTC,CASSPTGVSSYEQYF
.,TRBJ1-6,TRBD1,TRBV6-5,TGTGCCAGCAGGCCGACAGGGGCCTCACCCCTCCACTTT,CASRPTGASPLHF